Shown below are 25 T cell receptor beta chains from a single sample sequenced in a study of siplizumab effects on memory and regulatory T cells. Profiled with immunoSEQ multiplex PCR; TCRdb holds only in-frame clones, not every one. The table has about 56,000 clones, around 97% seen once; the top ten hold about 1%. Sequencing was done on a sample of naive CD8+ T cells sorted from blood. The receptors originated from a human donor in good health.

V and J are TRBV4-1 and TRBJ2-5; D may match TRBD1 or TRBD2 (5 bases each). Germline CDR1 reads MGHRA; CDR2 reads YSYEKL. The CDR3 has 15 amino acids. Trimming left V 3 bases short and J 1 base short, with 12 bases between. CDR3 in DNA: TGCGCCAGCAGCCAGATCGGGACGGTCCAAGAGACCCAGTACTTC. Protein product: CASSQIGTVQETQYF.

The genes are TRBV7-9 and TRBJ2-7; perhaps TRBD1 as D (6 bases). The V and J ends lost 1 base and 4 bases respectively, with 14 bases between them. CDR1 and CDR2 from the germline V gene are SEHNR and FQNEAQ (reference sequence). The CDR3 is 15 residues long. This chain's CDR3 is CASSLEGRGAYEQYF. Written as DNA, the CDR3 is TGTGCCAGCAGCTTAGAAGGCAGGGGAGCTTACGAGCAGTACTTC.

This chain connects TRBV7-3 to TRBJ2-1; TRBD2 agrees at 10 bases. The CDR3 totals 14 residues. Germline-derived CDR1 and CDR2 are SGHTA and FQGTGA. After removal of 2 bases from V and 10 bases from J, the junction contained 5 bases not matched to a gene. CDR3 region: CASSLDLAGVEQFF. The CDR3 region has the DNA TGTGCCAGCAGCTTAGATCTAGCGGGAGTCGAGCAGTTCTTC. Supplemented by reference TRBV7-3 and TRBJ2-1, the full variable domain reads GAGVSQTPSNKVTEKGKYVELRCDPISGHTALYWYRQSLGQGPEFLIYFQGTGAADDSGLPNDRFFAVRPEGSVSTLKIQRTERGDSAVYLCASSLDLAGVEQFFGPGTRLTVL.

The chain carries TRBV2 and TRBJ2-1; 9 bases agree with TRBD2. Per the germline V gene, CDR1 is SNHLY and CDR2 is FYNNEI. CDR3 length: 14 residues. V lost 6 bases, J lost 8 bases, and 8 bases stayed unmatched. The CDR3 nucleotides are TGTGCCAGCAGCGGTGCGGGAGGGGGCGATGAGCAGTTCTTC. Encoded protein: CASSGAGGGDEQFF.

The rearrangement joins TRBV6-1 to TRBJ2-3; D remains ambiguous. CDR3 length: 14 amino acids. The V and J ends lost 1 base and 3 bases respectively, with 8 bases between them. Germline values: CDR1 MNHNS, CDR2 SASEGT. CDR3 in amino acids: CASSEGVGTDTQYF. As DNA, the CDR3 is TGTGCCAGCAGTGAAGGTGTGGGGACAGATACGCAGTATTTT.

This chain uses TRBV7-9 with TRBJ2-2, with no clear D. The CDR3 consists of 14 residues. Germline loops: CDR1 SEHNR, CDR2 FQNEAQ (reference sequence). V was cut by 2 bases and J by 3 bases, with 7 bases left in between. CDR3 nucleotides: TGTGCCAGCAGCTTATTCGAGGACACCGGGGAGCTGTTTTTT. Protein sequence: CASSLFEDTGELFF.

The J gene is TRBJ1-1, the V gene TRBV29-1; TRBD1 is a possible D gene (6 bases). The CDR3 sequence is 13 residues long. With 0 bases removed from V and 7 bases from J, the gap between germline ends came to 12 bases. CDR1 and CDR2 from the germline V gene are SQVTM and ANQGSEA. CDR3 bases: TGCAGCGTTGAAGATCCCAGGACAGTTGAAGCTTTCTTT. Translation gives CSVEDPRTVEAFF.

The chain carries TRBV2 and TRBJ2-7, with D possibly being TRBD2 (5 bases). Trimming left V 4 bases short and J 6 bases short, with 10 bases between. The CDR3 is 12 residues long. Germline V gene lookup returns CDR1 SNHLY and CDR2 FYNNEI. CDR3 in DNA: TGTGCCAGCAGTGGAGGGTATCGCGAGCAGTACTTC. It translates to CASSGGYREQYF.

Only one count was recorded for this clone. The chain combines TRBV6-6 with TRBJ2-1; 13 bases are a match to TRBD2. From germline, CDR1 is MNHNY and CDR2 SVGAGI (reference sequence). The V gene end was trimmed by 2 bases and the J gene end by 4 bases; junction bases not matched to a gene: 2. The CDR3 has 16 residues. CDR3 protein: CASSYATSGRYNEQFF. CDR3 DNA sequence: TGTGCCAGCAGTTACGCGACTAGCGGGAGGTACAATGAGCAGTTCTTC.

J is TRBJ2-2 and V is TRBV14; tentatively, D is TRBD2 (6 bases). The length of the CDR3 is 14 residues. V dropped 1 base and J dropped 7 bases, with 10 bases sitting between them. Germline values: CDR1 SGHDN, CDR2 FVKESK. CDR3 DNA: TGTGCCAGCAGCCAAGTGGGGGGTATCGGGGAGCTGTTTTTT. Translation: CASSQVGGIGELFF.

The rearrangement uses TRBV27 and TRBJ2-7; 14 bases match TRBD2. Losses at the gene ends were 5 bases for V and 5 bases for J; bases not matched to a gene: 8. Germline CDR1 is MNHEY and CDR2 is SMNVEV (reference sequence). This CDR3 comprises 16 residues. CDR3: CASSPSPGLAGDEQYF. CDR3 nucleotide sequence: TGTGCCAGCAGTCCTTCACCGGGACTAGCGGGAGACGAGCAGTACTTC.

The chain joins TRBV27 to TRBJ2-2, with 8 bases that match TRBD1. The J segment lost 3 bases and the V segment lost 2 bases, leaving 8 bases of the junction unmatched. The CDR3 contains 17 residues. Per the germline V gene, CDR1 is MNHEY and CDR2 is SMNVEV (reference sequence). DNA for the CDR3: TGTGCCAGCAGTTTAAGCGGTTCAGGGGGCCACACCGGGGAGCTGTTTTTT. Translated: CASSLSGSGGHTGELFF.

The rearrangement links TRBV6-5 to TRBJ1-1; no firm D call. V dropped 10 bases and J dropped 10 bases, with 7 bases sitting between them. CDR1 and CDR2 (germline): MNHEY, SVGAGI. The CDR3 extends over 8 amino acids. The CDR3 coding sequence is TGTGCCACCCGGGGAGCTTTCTTT. Amino acid sequence: CATRGAFF.

This sequence joins TRBV9 and TRBJ2-7; 13 nucleotides line up with TRBD2. CDR1 is SGDLS and CDR2 is YYNGEE in the germline V gene. V dropped 2 bases and J dropped 2; count of bases not matched to a gene: 4. There are 16 residues in the CDR3. The CDR3 loop reads CASSVGLAGVPYEQYF. The CDR3 DNA reads as TGTGCCAGCAGCGTCGGACTAGCGGGGGTCCCCTACGAGCAGTACTTC.

V gene TRBV27 combines with J gene TRBJ2-3; D remains ambiguous. Germline V CDR1 and CDR2: MNHEY, SMNVEV (reference sequence). This CDR3 comprises 17 residues. The ends were cut back, 3 bases at V and 1 base at J, with 17 bases in the middle. CDR3 sequence (DNA): TGTGCCAGCAGTTTCTACCGTCCGAGTCTGGGCACAGATACGCAGTATTTT. It specifies CASSFYRPSLGTDTQYF.

The CDR3 loop reads CASSYSTDRLSYEQYF. CDR3 sequence (DNA): TGTGCCAGCAGTTACTCGACGGACAGGCTATCCTACGAGCAGTACTTC. The chain links TRBV6-5 to TRBJ2-7, with 7 bases aligning to TRBD1. The junction had 6 bases not matched to a gene; V was cut back by 0 bases and J by 1 base. Germline CDR1 reads MNHEY; CDR2 reads SVGAGI. This CDR3 is built from 16 residues.

The rearrangement links TRBV5-1 to TRBJ2-7; 7 bases align to TRBD1. The CDR3 is 15 amino acids. Losses at the gene ends were 0 bases for V and 2 bases for J; bases not matched to a gene: 5. Germline values: CDR1 SGHRS, CDR2 YFSETQ. The CDR3 DNA sequence: TGCGCCAGCAGCTTGGTGGCAGGGGGTACCTACGAGCAGTACTTC. Encoded protein: CASSLVAGGTYEQYF.

The chain uses TRBV6-4 and TRBJ2-1, with 10 bases aligning to TRBD2. Germline V gene lookup returns CDR1 MRHNA and CDR2 SNTAGT. The V gene end was trimmed by 4 bases and the J gene end by 13 bases; junction bases not matched to a gene: 10. This CDR3 is built from 14 residues. The CDR3 DNA sequence: TGTGCCAGCAGTGCCGACCGAGGGACTAGCGTTCAGTTCTTC. Its protein product is CASSADRGTSVQFF.

This chain connects TRBV6-6 to TRBJ1-2, with D tentatively TRBD1 (6 bases). V was shortened by 2 bases and J by 4 bases, with 14 bases between the two germline ends. The CDR3 spans 15 residues. The germline V gene has CDR1 MNHNY and CDR2 SVGAGI (reference sequence). The CDR3 region is CASSYAAGGGYGYTF. The CDR3 DNA reads TGTGCCAGCAGTTACGCTGCGGGAGGGGGCTATGGCTACACCTTC.

The chain has TRBV27 and TRBJ2-7; D is ambiguous. Between the trimmed V and J ends, which lost 3 bases and 3 bases, there was a span of 9 bases. Germline lookup yields CDR1 MNHEY and CDR2 SMNVEV (reference sequence). This CDR3 spans 13 amino acids. The chain's CDR3 is CASSLAGDYEQYF. As DNA, the CDR3 is TGTGCCAGCAGTTTGGCAGGTGACTACGAGCAGTACTTC.

The chain carries TRBV5-1 and TRBJ2-7; D may be TRBD1 (8 bases). CDR1 and CDR2 (germline): SGHRS, YFSETQ. V lost 1 base and J 4 bases, leaving 12 bases between the germline ends. The CDR3 runs 14 residues. The CDR3 bases are TGCGCCAGCAGCTTGACACAGGGGGGGTACGAGCAGTACTTC. This sequence encodes CASSLTQGGYEQYF. Drawing the rest from reference TRBV5-1 and TRBJ2-7, the complete variable domain is KAGVTQTPRYLIKTRGQQVTLSCSPISGHRSVSWYQQTPGQGLQFLFEYFSETQRNKGNFPGRFSGRQFSNSRSEMNVSTLELGDSALYLCASSLTQGGYEQYFGPGTRLTVT.

The chain is built from TRBV27 and TRBJ1-5; 12 bases are shared with TRBD1. J was trimmed by 16 bases and V by 10 bases; bases with no gene match: 11. The CDR3 consists of 12 residues. Germline CDR1 is MNHEY and CDR2 is SMNVEV (reference sequence). The CDR3 DNA follows: TGTGCCACCGGGACAGGGGGCTGGGTCCGACATTTT. It encodes CATGTGGWVRHF.

The V and J genes are TRBV4-3 and TRBJ2-1, with 14 positions matching TRBD2. The junction had 7 bases not matched to a gene; V was cut back by 4 bases and J by 8 bases. CDR1 and CDR2 (germline): LGHNA, YSLEER. This CDR3 has 16 amino acids. The CDR3 is CASSRRLAGGWDEQFF. CDR3 in DNA: TGCGCCAGCAGCCGACGACTAGCGGGAGGGTGGGATGAGCAGTTCTTC.

This clone was observed a single time. The chain couples TRBV9 to TRBJ2-2; D assignment may be TRBD1 or TRBD2 (5 bases each). Germline CDR1 SGDLS, CDR2 YYNGEE. Trimming left V 0 bases short and J 4 bases short, with 7 bases between. This CDR3 has 14 residues. The CDR3 protein is CASSVGGFTGELFF. Here the CDR3 DNA reads TGTGCCAGCAGCGTAGGGGGGTTCACCGGGGAGCTGTTTTTT.

This rearrangement joins TRBV4-2 to TRBJ1-1, with D unresolved. This CDR3 has 11 amino acids. Deletions cut 5 bases from V and 1 base from J, with 2 bases between. Germline V gene data show CDR1 as LGHNA and CDR2 as YNFKEQ. The DNA for the CDR3 is TGTGCCAGCAGCGCGAACACTGAAGCTTTCTTT. It encodes CASSANTEAFF.